This TCR beta chain stems from a study of regulatory T cells in long-lasting Graves disease. Study context: Graves' patients with a new diagnosis had received antithyroid drugs under 3 months. Study-wide results and limits: Persistent disease preferred TRBV28, TRBJ1-2 and TRBJ2-5; new disease, TRBV20-1 and TRBJ2-1. Persistent Graves' disease cases displayed lower TCR diversity than newly diagnosed ones.

Documented time point: newly diagnosed GD, antithyroid drugs for less than 3 months. Construction of the TCR library relied on RNA isolated from PBMCs. Relying on iRepertoire HTBI primers and Arm-PCR of CDR3 regions, the team built TCR beta libraries. TCRdb called the multiplex PCR reads again in MiXCR, with one record for every CDR3 protein. Among approximately 490,000 distinct CDR3 sequences listed, roughly 16% were seen once. Deletions cut 3 bases from V and 0 bases from J, with 12 bases between. The length of the CDR3 is 16 residues. Concerning this clonotype: Its antigen remains unknown.

Another study also made use of these data, one on T cells in Graves' hyperthyroidism and ophthalmopathy.

The source was peripheral blood mononuclear cells (PBMCs), collected at new diagnosis, from a patient treated with antithyroid drugs. This sequence joins TRBV12-3 or TRBV12-4 and TRBJ1-5; a possible D gene is TRBD1 (6 bases). This clonotype originated in a man aged 40-49 years with Graves disease. CDR3 DNA: TGTGCCAGCAGTTTCTCGGGGGGGGCTAGCAATCAGCCCCAGCATTTT. Translated, it gives CASSFSGGASNQPQHF.